Here is one TCR beta chain with its context. The antigen remains undetermined. The sample originates from a study of regulatory dendritic cells for organ transplantation. Study-level information: Regulatory dendritic cells came from monocytes given vitamin D3 and IL-10.

Allogeneic regulatory or mature dendritic cells were co-cultured for approximately 5 days with CFSE-labeled sorted T cells at 1:10. Clones were read by immunoSEQ multiplex PCR, and TCRdb kept only the in-frame ones, dropping some. Seen here are roughly 23,000 clones, 85% to 90% observed once, and the top ten hold about 0.25%. Germline values: CDR1 SGHNT, CDR2 YYREEE (reference sequence). Trimming removed 4 bases from V and 8 bases from J; junction bases left unmatched: 11. This CDR3 is 14 amino acids long. The chain combines TRBV5-4 with TRBJ1-2, with 7 bases fitting TRBD1. The sequence derives from a human donor in good health. Input material: naive CD4+ T cells from blood cultured with dendritic cells. Subset described: CD45RA+ naive T cells. CDR3 nucleotides: TGTGCCAGCAGCCCACGAAGACAGGGCTGGGGCTACACCTTC. It codes for CASSPRRQGWGYTF.